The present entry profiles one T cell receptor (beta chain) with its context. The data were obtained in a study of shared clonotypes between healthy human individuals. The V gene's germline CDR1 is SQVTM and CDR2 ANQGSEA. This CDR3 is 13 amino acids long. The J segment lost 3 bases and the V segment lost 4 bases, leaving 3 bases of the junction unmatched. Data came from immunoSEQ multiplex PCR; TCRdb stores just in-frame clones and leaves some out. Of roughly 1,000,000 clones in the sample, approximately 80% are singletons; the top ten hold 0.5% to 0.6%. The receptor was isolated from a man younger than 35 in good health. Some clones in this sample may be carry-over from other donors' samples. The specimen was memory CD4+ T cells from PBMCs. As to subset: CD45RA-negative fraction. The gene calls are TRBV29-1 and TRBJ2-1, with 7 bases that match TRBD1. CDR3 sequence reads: CSVGGQDYNEQFF. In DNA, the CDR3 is TGCAGCGTTGGTGGACAGGACTACAATGAGCAGTTCTTC.